Listed below are T cell receptor beta chains from one sample, sequenced in a study of T-cell memory formation after mild COVID-19. MiXCR was run by TCRdb on the 5' RACE reads, yielding one entry per CDR3 protein. The sample carries 200,000 to 250,000 distinct CDR3 sequences, 16% recorded once. Specimen: PBMCs or a T cell subset sorted from them (not recorded which). The receptor source for this set is a man between 18 and 29 years old who had mild COVID-19 (a few samples of this study predate the infection). Cell type and time point are not known. Each CDR3 is given with its conserved first and last residue. The order of the fields is V gene, J gene, CDR3 protein.

TRBV7-8	TRBJ2-3	CASSSRPDRARTDTQYF
TRBV7-6	TRBJ2-5	CASSLEIMRETQYF
TRBV6-5	TRBJ1-2	CASRRTGGTYGYTF
TRBV7-2	TRBJ1-2	CASSDQGLGYTF
TRBV10-3	TRBJ1-1	CAISQRQGTTFF
TRBV18	TRBJ1-1	CASSPRTPGATEAFF
TRBV7-3	TRBJ2-6	CASRDGTAGANVLTF
TRBV18	TRBJ2-7	CASSPPAGAYEQYF
TRBV7-2	TRBJ1-2	CASSLGPRSF
TRBV3-1	TRBJ2-2	CASNPYGPDTGELFF
TRBV5-6	TRBJ2-1	CASSFALDEQFF
TRBV9	TRBJ1-5	CASSVHGQDNQPQHF
TRBV5-1	TRBJ2-1	CASSLAPTLEQFF
TRBV6-1	TRBJ2-1	CASSNLPSYEQFF
TRBV27	TRBJ1-1	CASSLDRAGVYTEAFF
TRBV4-1	TRBJ1-2	CASSQAGTGLNYGYTF
TRBV27	TRBJ1-1	CASSKRQGNTEAFF
TRBV15	TRBJ2-2	CATSTRPGGNEGTGELFF
TRBV10-3	TRBJ1-3	CAIGRDRNTIYF
TRBV20-1	TRBJ2-5	CSASSGGIETQYF
TRBV28	TRBJ2-6	CASRARHSGANVLTF
TRBV5-6	TRBJ2-7	CASTMDSRTGQHPSYEQYF
TRBV12-3/TRBV12-4	TRBJ2-3	CASRSRGPDTQYF
TRBV6-5	TRBJ1-1	CASKDRTTEAFF
TRBV7-9	TRBJ1-5	CASNSPLRKGQPQHF
TRBV7-2	TRBJ1-1	CASSLEKGGITEAFF